The next 22 T cell receptor beta chains were all read from a single sample in a study of T cells in Graves' hyperthyroidism and ophthalmopathy. Amplified regions were TCR beta CDR3 sequences from RNA transcripts. With the HTBI primer set, the TCR CDR3 went through a first round of RT-PCR. A single record per CDR3 protein comes from TCRdb applying MiXCR to the multiplex PCR reads. The sample records 600,000 or so distinct CDR3 sequences, around 15% being singletons. Sequencing was carried out using blood. The source of these receptors is a young woman with Graves' hyperthyroidism.

This sequence joins TRBV11-2 and TRBJ2-4; the D call may be TRBD1 or TRBD2 (5 bases each). Germline V gene sequence: CDR1 SGHAT, CDR2 FQNNGV. Trimming removed 6 bases from V and 7 bases from J, with 16 bases in between. The length of the CDR3 is 14 residues. The DNA of the CDR3 is TGTGCCAGCAGTGGATTCGGGGCAAGGAACATTCAGTACTTC. Its protein product is CASSGFGARNIQYF.

Comment on this clonotype: A much larger clone is a single base away; this may be a read error. V gene TRBV15 combines with J gene TRBJ1-2; TRBD1 might be the D (5 bases). Looked up from germline, CDR1 is LNHNV and CDR2 is YYDKDF (reference sequence). Trimming pared 5 bases from V and 4 bases from J, leaving 17 bases between. This CDR3 contains 15 residues. The CDR3 protein is CATSPGTESTYGYTF. In DNA, the CDR3 is TGTGCCACCAGCCCCGGGACGGAATCCACCTATGGCTACACCTTC.

Here the CDR3 DNA reads TGTGCCAGCAGTGCCGGCAGGGATAGTCAGCCCCAGCATTTT. Protein product: CASSAGRDSQPQHF. The chain recombines TRBV2 with TRBJ1-5, with D tentatively TRBD1 (5 bases). The germline V gene has CDR1 SNHLY and CDR2 FYNNEI. This CDR3 is built from 14 residues. Deletions cut 4 bases from V and 6 bases from J, with 13 bases between.

This rearrangement joins TRBV9 to TRBJ2-1; 7 nucleotides match TRBD2. The J segment lost 8 bases and the V segment lost 3 bases, leaving 8 bases of the junction unmatched. The CDR3 is made up of 14 amino acids. Germline values: CDR1 SGDLS, CDR2 YYNGEE. The CDR3 is CASSGGEGSYEQFF. The CDR3 coding sequence is TGTGCCAGCAGCGGGGGGGAGGGGAGCTATGAGCAGTTCTTC.

This clonotype came up many times. The chain combines TRBV18 with TRBJ1-2, with D possibly being TRBD1 (5 bases). V was trimmed by 6 bases and J by 2 bases, leaving 7 bases between them. This CDR3 spans 12 amino acids. Germline V gene data show CDR1 as KGHSH and CDR2 as LQKENI. CDR3 sequence (DNA): TGTGCCAGCTCTGACAGAAACTATGGCTACACCTTC. Protein product: CASSDRNYGYTF.

This clonotype has a count of ten or more. The chain links TRBV2 to TRBJ2-7; D may be TRBD1 or TRBD2 (5 bases each). V was cut by 6 bases and J by 1 base, with 16 bases left in between. CDR1 and CDR2 (germline): SNHLY, FYNNEI. The CDR3 totals 15 residues. The CDR3 protein is CASSQNRDGSYEQYF. The CDR3 DNA is TGTGCCAGCAGCCAAAACCGGGACGGATCCTACGAGCAGTACTTC. The full variable domain, completed using reference TRBV2 and TRBJ2-7, is EPEVTQTPSHQVTQMGQEVILRCVPISNHLYFYWYRQILGQKVEFLVSFYNNEISEKSEIFDDQFSVERPDGSNFTLKIRSTKLEDSAMYFCASSQNRDGSYEQYFGPGTRLTVT.

This clonotype was seen repeatedly, ten times or more. The V gene is TRBV19, the J gene TRBJ2-3, with TRBD1 identical over 7 bases. There are 14 residues in the CDR3. Germline lookup yields CDR1 LNHDA and CDR2 SQIVND (reference sequence). V shed 4 bases and J 6 bases; nucleotides not matched to a gene: 7. The CDR3 here is CASSKRQGMDTQYF. As DNA, the CDR3 is TGTGCCAGTAGTAAACGACAGGGAATGGATACGCAGTATTTT.

This clonotype was seen more than once but under ten times. CDR3: CASRRGAPNEKLFF. In DNA form, the CDR3 reads TGTGCCAGCAGGCGCGGGGCCCCTAATGAAAAACTGTTTTTT. J is TRBJ1-4 and V is TRBV28; a weak D match, TRBD1 (5 bases). Germline V lookup: CDR1 MDHEN, CDR2 SYDVKM. The CDR3 spans 14 residues. V was trimmed by 6 bases and J by 3 bases, leaving 11 bases between them.

This clonotype was counted ten times or more. The chain is built from TRBV2 and TRBJ1-4, with a weak D call TRBD1 (5 bases). Trimming stripped 5 bases from V and 4 bases from J, with 11 bases between. Germline V gene data show CDR1 as SNHLY and CDR2 as FYNNEI. This CDR3 region has 14 residues. The CDR3 region is CASSLRGVNEKLFF. CDR3 bases: TGTGCCAGCAGTCTAAGGGGCGTTAATGAAAAACTGTTTTTT.

This chain uses TRBV27 with TRBJ1-6; 10 bases match TRBD1. The CDR3 spans 17 residues. The ends lost 3 bases at V and 9 bases at J; junction bases unmatched: 11. Germline V gene data show CDR1 as MNHEY and CDR2 as SMNVEV (reference sequence). The CDR3 sequence: CASSFRQGASRGSPLHF. The DNA for the CDR3 is TGTGCCAGCAGTTTTAGACAGGGGGCTTCTCGGGGTTCACCCCTCCACTTT.

This clonotype was seen at least ten times. The chain employs TRBV28 and TRBJ1-5; possibly TRBD1 for D (6 bases). Trimming removed 3 bases from V and 5 bases from J, with 17 bases in between. The V gene's germline CDR1 is MDHEN and CDR2 SYDVKM. This CDR3 has 16 amino acids. The CDR3 coding sequence is TGTGCCAGCAGTTTTACGGGTCGGGGACAAGATCAGCCCCAGCATTTT. Translated: CASSFTGRGQDQPQHF.

The rearrangement uses TRBV28 and TRBJ2-3; 12 bases agree with TRBD2. V shed 6 bases, J shed 6 bases, and the junction held 16 bases outside the gene matches. CDR3 length equals 18 residues. Germline V gene data show CDR1 as MDHEN and CDR2 as SYDVKM. The DNA for the CDR3 is TGTGCCAGCAGCCACGCGACTAGCGGGAGCTCCTACGGGGATACGCAGTATTTT. This codes for CASSHATSGSSYGDTQYF.

The V gene is TRBV27, the J gene TRBJ2-7; no clear D. CDR3 length equals 15 residues. Germline-derived CDR1 and CDR2 are MNHEY and SMNVEV (reference sequence). The ends were cut back, 5 bases at V and 3 bases at J, with 17 bases in the middle. The CDR3 sequence: CASSDYRTALYEQYF. The CDR3 nucleotides read TGTGCCAGCAGTGATTATCGGACCGCCCTCTACGAGCAGTACTTC.

The J gene is TRBJ1-2, the V gene TRBV27; D gene ambiguous. The CDR3 is 14 residues long. V gave up 3 bases and J gave up 7 bases, with 15 bases separating them. Germline CDR1 MNHEY, CDR2 SMNVEV (reference sequence). CDR3 region: CASSFWEAGGGYTF. The CDR3 DNA sequence: TGTGCCAGCAGTTTTTGGGAGGCGGGTGGTGGCTACACCTTC.

Many counts were recorded for this clonotype. The chain combines TRBV2 with TRBJ1-2; D possibly corresponds to TRBD1 (5 bases). The CDR3 is 15 residues long. With 8 bases removed from V and 4 bases from J, the gap between germline ends came to 20 bases. Per the germline V gene, CDR1 is SNHLY and CDR2 is FYNNEI. The CDR3 DNA reads TGTGCCAGCCGGGCGAGCGAGGCAGGGACCTATGGCTACACCTTC. It translates to CASRASEAGTYGYTF.

The chain employs TRBV13 and TRBJ1-5; 7 bases map to TRBD1. Per germline, CDR1 PRHDT and CDR2 FYEKMQ (reference sequence). This CDR3 comprises 16 residues. V gave up 0 bases and J gave up 6 bases; unmatched junction bases: 8. The CDR3 reads CASSLGRQGVIQPQHF. CDR3 nucleotides: TGTGCCAGCAGCTTAGGCCGGCAGGGGGTAATTCAGCCCCAGCATTTT. The full variable domain, with the rest looked up from reference TRBV13 and TRBJ1-5, is AAGVIQSPRHLIKEKRETATLKCYPIPRHDTVYWYQQGPGQDPQFLISFYEKMQSDKGSIPDRFSAQQFSDYHSELNMSSLELGDSALYFCASSLGRQGVIQPQHFGDGTRLSIL.

V gene TRBV19 combines with J gene TRBJ2-1; 7 nucleotides agree with TRBD2. Germline values: CDR1 LNHDA, CDR2 SQIVND (reference sequence). The J segment lost 1 base and the V segment lost 4 bases, leaving 4 bases of the junction unmatched. The CDR3 totals 15 residues. This chain's CDR3 is CASSSGSLSYNEQFF. The CDR3 DNA reads as TGTGCCAGTAGTAGCGGGAGTTTATCCTACAATGAGCAGTTCTTC.

V gene TRBV30 combines with J gene TRBJ2-3; tentatively, D is TRBD2 (6 bases). The CDR3 runs 15 residues. V was cut by 1 base and J by 1 base, with 12 bases left in between. Germline assignment: CDR1 GTSNPN and CDR2 SVGIG (reference sequence). CDR3 DNA: TGTGCCTGGAGTGATAATAGCGGAGGCACAGATACGCAGTATTTT. Residues: CAWSDNSGGTDTQYF.

This clonotype came up many times. This chain uses TRBV7-2 with TRBJ1-5; D is undetermined. The germline V gene encodes CDR1 SGHTA and CDR2 FQGNSA. The V end was cut by 1 base, the J end by 8 bases, with 15 bases between. The CDR3 spans 15 residues. CDR3 DNA sequence: TGTGCCAGCAGCTTAGTCAGAAGGGATTGGGAGCCCCAGCATTTT. As protein: CASSLVRRDWEPQHF. Based on the CDR3 plus reference TRBV7-2 and TRBJ1-5, the full variable domain is GAGVSQSPSNKVTEKGKDVELRCDPISGHTALYWYRQSLGQGLEFLIYFQGNSAPDKSGLPSDRFSAERTGGSVSTLTIQRTQQEDSAVYLCASSLVRRDWEPQHFGDGTRLSIL.

In this sample, this clonotype turned up once. The chain couples TRBV4-3 to TRBJ2-1, with 15 bases fitting TRBD2. From germline, CDR1 is LGHNA and CDR2 YSLEER. The CDR3 has 19 residues. The J segment lost 7 bases and the V segment lost 4 bases, leaving 14 bases of the junction unmatched. This chain's CDR3 is CASSRTGVGTSGRSNEQFF. Here the CDR3 DNA reads TGCGCCAGCAGCCGAACAGGGGTTGGGACTAGCGGGAGGTCGAATGAGCAGTTCTTC.

Only a few counts were recorded for this clonotype. The genes are TRBV19 and TRBJ2-1, with D possibly TRBD1 on 5 matching bases. CDR3 length equals 17 residues. The germline CDR1 and CDR2 sequences are LNHDA and SQIVND (reference sequence). V lost 3 bases and J 5 bases, leaving 20 bases between the germline ends. The CDR3 sequence is CASSMGQGMVLNNEQFF. The DNA for the CDR3 is TGTGCCAGTAGTATGGGGCAGGGCATGGTTTTAAACAATGAGCAGTTCTTC.

This clonotype came up many times. The rearrangement joins TRBV7-2 to TRBJ2-1; D may match TRBD1 or TRBD2 (5 bases each). Trimming pared 5 bases from V and 0 bases from J, leaving 11 bases between. Germline V lookup: CDR1 SGHTA, CDR2 FQGNSA. This CDR3 comprises 15 residues. The chain's CDR3 is CASSPWGSSYNEQFF. For the CDR3, the DNA is TGTGCCAGCAGCCCGTGGGGGAGCTCCTACAATGAGCAGTTCTTC. The variable domain in full, with the rest retrieved from reference TRBV7-2 and TRBJ2-1, is GAGVSQSPSNKVTEKGKDVELRCDPISGHTALYWYRQSLGQGLEFLIYFQGNSAPDKSGLPSDRFSAERTGGSVSTLTIQRTQQEDSAVYLCASSPWGSSYNEQFFGPGTRLTVL.